A selection of T cell receptor beta chains follows, all from one sample in a study of regulatory T cells in long-lasting Graves disease. TCRdb ran MiXCR on the multiplex PCR reads and lists one entry per CDR3 protein. The table includes 510,000 or so distinct CDR3 sequences, about 12% detected once. This sample was also put to use in a study of T cells in Graves' hyperthyroidism and ophthalmopathy.

This material consisted of peripheral blood mononuclear cells (PBMCs), taken at new diagnosis, from a patient treated with antithyroid drugs. These receptors originate from a woman aged 25 to 39 with Graves disease. Each CDR3 is given with its conserved first and last residue. D genes are given only for firm matches. Some rows mark clone size as missing; the rest say once, few, many or name a class of expanded clone.

D gene	clone size	V gene	CDR3 length	J gene	CDR3 DNA	CDR3 protein
NA	many	TRBV11-3	14	TRBJ2-1	TGTGCCAGCAGCTCAACCCTCACTAGCTATGAGCAGTTCTTC	CASSSTLTSYEQFF
TRBD2	many	TRBV11-3	15	TRBJ2-1	TGTGCCAGCAGCTTAGATTCCCCCGGACTAGCTGAGCAGTTCTTC	CASSLDSPGLAEQFF
NA	NA	TRBV19	11	TRBJ1-5	TGTGCCAGTAGTATGCGCGGGCCCCAGCATTTT	CASSMRGPQHF
NA	many	TRBV20-1	14	TRBJ1-1	TGCAGTGCTCCCCGGCGCGGGCCGAACACTGAAGCTTTCTTT	CSAPRRGPNTEAFF
NA	many	TRBV30	12	TRBJ2-2	TGTGCCACGAGGGTACTAGGTGGGGAGCTGTTTTTT	CATRVLGGELFF
TRBD2	many	TRBV27	19	TRBJ2-1	TGTGCCAGCAGTTTATCTGCACCCGGGGGGTTATACTCCTACAATGAGCAGTTCTTC	CASSLSAPGGLYSYNEQFF
NA	many	TRBV6-1	16	TRBJ1-1	TGTGCCAGCAAACCATGGACGGCTCAGAGAGGCTCTGAAGCTTTCTTT	CASKPWTAQRGSEAFF
NA	many	TRBV6-4	13	TRBJ2-3	TGTGCCAGCAGTGACGGGAGCACAGATACGCAGTATTTT	CASSDGSTDTQYF
NA	many	TRBV27	12	TRBJ1-5	TGTGCCAGCAGGCAAGAGAATCAGCCCCAGCATTTT	CASRQENQPQHF
TRBD1	many	TRBV24-1	15	TRBJ2-7	TGTGCCACCAGTGATCCCGGGACAGGGTCCTACGAGCAGTACTTC	CATSDPGTGSYEQYF
NA	many	TRBV6-2/TRBV6-3	15	TRBJ2-3	TGTGCCAGCAGTTACACTGGACTGTTGGCAGATACGCAGTATTTT	CASSYTGLLADTQYF
NA	many	TRBV6-2/TRBV6-3	16	TRBJ1-5	TGTGCCAGCAGTGAGGGTTATCTCGAGGGCAATCAGCCCCAGCATTTT	CASSEGYLEGNQPQHF
NA	NA	TRBV19	13	TRBJ1-2	TGTGCCAGTAGTATAGGCAGAAACTATGGCTACACCTTC	CASSIGRNYGYTF
TRBD2	many	TRBV11-2	16	TRBJ2-1	TGTGCCAGCAGCTCCTCCCCTAGCGGGATTCGATATGAGCAGTTCTTC	CASSSSPSGIRYEQFF
TRBD1	many	TRBV13	15	TRBJ2-7	TGTGCCAGCAGCTTGGGGGACAGGGGTCCCTACGAGCAGTACTTC	CASSLGDRGPYEQYF
NA	NA	TRBV28	15	TRBJ2-7	TGTGCCAGCAGTCAAGTCGAGGGTTGGACCTACGAGCAGTACTTC	CASSQVEGWTYEQYF
NA	NA	TRBV25-1	13	TRBJ2-7	TGTGCCAGTCAAGGGGCAGGGCCTGGCGAGCAGTACTTC	CASQGAGPGEQYF
NA	many	TRBV12-3/TRBV12-4	18	TRBJ2-2	TGTGCCAGCAGTCCCCGGGACCCCACCCTAACGAACACCGGGGAGCTGTTTTTT	CASSPRDPTLTNTGELFF
NA	many	TRBV24-1	14	TRBJ2-1	TGTGCCACCAGTGATGCGGGACCTCGTAATGAGCAGTTCTTC	CATSDAGPRNEQFF
NA	NA	TRBV6-1	17	TRBJ1-6	TGTGCCAGCAGCAGTGAGACCGGGACGGGCTATAATTCACCCCTCCACTTT	CASSSETGTGYNSPLHF
NA	NA	TRBV18	15	TRBJ1-5	TGTGCCAGCTCAGCGGGGACGGCGAGCAATCAGCCCCAGCATTTT	CASSAGTASNQPQHF
NA	NA	TRBV11-3	12	TRBJ2-7	TGTGCCAGCAGCTTAGAATGGAGCGAGCAGTACTTC	CASSLEWSEQYF
NA	many	TRBV5-1	13	TRBJ2-1	TGCGCCAGCAGCGCGACGAACTACAATGAGCAGTTCTTC	CASSATNYNEQFF
NA	NA	TRBV4-1	15	TRBJ2-7	TGCGCCAGCAGTGTCTTTCCAGGGCCGACGTGGGAGCAGTACTTC	CASSVFPGPTWEQYF
NA	many	TRBV20-1	14	TRBJ1-4	TGCAGTGCTAGAAGTCCGAGGGAGGGGGAAAAACTGTTTTTT	CSARSPREGEKLFF
TRBD1	NA	TRBV20-1	16	TRBJ1-2	TGCAGTGCTAGTGGTGGGACAGGGCTCCCAAACTATGGCTACACCTTC	CSASGGTGLPNYGYTF
NA	many	TRBV20-1	14	TRBJ1-1	TGCAGTGCGGCGGGCAGGGGAACATACACTGAAGCTTTCTTT	CSAAGRGTYTEAFF